The TCR beta chain under discussion was sequenced for a study of OX40 agonist ivuxolimab in advanced cancers. Across the whole study: The study treated patients with ivuxolimab, an agonistic anti-OX40 (CD134) antibody.

Autoimmune disease history or systemic immunosuppression disqualified patients. The CDR3 loop spans 18 amino acids. The germline V gene has CDR1 SEHNR and CDR2 FQNEAQ (reference sequence). V lost 5 bases and J lost 0; bases outside the gene matches: 12. The repertoire was sequenced with immunoSEQ multiplex PCR; TCRdb's copy has only in-frame clones and lacks some. The data show roughly 92,000 clones, roughly 90% seen once. Details on this clone: The antigen is undetermined.

Whole-study findings and limits: With doses of 0.1-3.0 mg/kg, partial responders showed among the lowest clonal expansion. There were, on average, more expanded clones in CD8+ T cells than in CD4+.

The gene calls are TRBV7-9 and TRBJ2-7; 11 nucleotides align to TRBD2. This TCR came from an adult with an advanced solid tumor such as melanoma, head and neck, liver or kidney cancer. Sequenced here: CD4+ or CD8+ T cells sorted from blood, sampled in a trial of the OX40 agonist ivuxolimab. The DNA for the CDR3 is TGTGCCAGCAGCCCACGAGCTACTAGCGGGGGCCCCTCCTACGAGCAGTACTTC. Its translation: CASSPRATSGGPSYEQYF.